This T cell receptor (beta chain) was found in a study of shared clonotypes between healthy human individuals. Study summary: Each donor contributed plates that comprised three CD4 naive, three CD4 memory, two CD8 naive and one CD8 memory. The study, taken as a whole, reports: Limitation of the genetic and exposure-history diversity represented came from the few donors.

CDR3 length: 16 residues. The germline V gene has CDR1 MDHEN and CDR2 SYDVKM. Germline trimming cut 2 bases from V and 9 bases from J; bases unmatched to any gene: 8. Each subset's genomic DNA was split evenly across several immunoSEQ plates. Profiling relied on immunoSEQ multiplex PCR, and the TCRdb table lists in-frame clones only, not all of them. The sample carries about 1.1 million clones, 75% to 85% recorded once. About this clone: Its target is unknown.

V gene TRBV28 combines with J gene TRBJ2-5, with 14 bases aligning to TRBD2. This TCR was recovered from a man aged 18 to 30 in good health. Some clones in this sample may be carry-over from other donors' samples. Sequenced input: memory CD4+ T cells from PBMCs. The subset here: CD45RA-negative fraction. CDR3 DNA: TGTGCCAGCAGTTTACTCGGGACTAGCGGGAGTGTGGCCCAGTACTTC. This translates into CASSLLGTSGSVAQYF.